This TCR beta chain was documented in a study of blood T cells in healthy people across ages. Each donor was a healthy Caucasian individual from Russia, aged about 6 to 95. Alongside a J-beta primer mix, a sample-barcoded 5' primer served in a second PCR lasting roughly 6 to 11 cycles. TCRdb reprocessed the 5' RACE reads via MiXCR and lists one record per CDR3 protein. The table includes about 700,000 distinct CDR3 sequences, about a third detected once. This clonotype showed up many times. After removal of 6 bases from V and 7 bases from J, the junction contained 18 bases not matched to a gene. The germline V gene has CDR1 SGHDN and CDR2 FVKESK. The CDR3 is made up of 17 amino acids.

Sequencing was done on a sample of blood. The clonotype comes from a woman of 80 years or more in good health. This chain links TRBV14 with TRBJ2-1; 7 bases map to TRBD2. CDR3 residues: CASSPNLGGLTGNEQFF. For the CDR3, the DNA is TGTGCCAGCAGTCCCAACCTCGGGGGGTTAACGGGAAATGAGCAGTTCTTC.